A selection of T cell receptor beta chains follows, all from one sample in a study of blood T cell repertoires in COVID-19. Only in-frame clones appear in the TCRdb table, and some are missing; sequencing was by immunoSEQ multiplex PCR. The sample has a few hundred thousand clones, 70% to 90% seen once. Sample: peripheral blood. All receptors come from a woman in her sixties or seventies with active or convalescent COVID-19. Each CDR3 is given with its conserved first and last residue. The D gene is left open where the match is weak. Where a row states a size, it is once, few, many or the class of an expanded clone; other rows omit it.

V gene	J gene	D gene	clone size	CDR3 DNA	CDR3 protein
TRBV6-5	TRBJ1-2	NA	NA	TGTGCCAGCAGTTACTCTGGCAGAGGAAACTATGGCTACACCTTC	CASSYSGRGNYGYTF
TRBV12-5	TRBJ1-5	TRBD1	NA	TGTGCTAGTGGACCACCCTTCGACAGGGTAAACAATCAGCCCCAGCATTTT	CASGPPFDRVNNQPQHF
TRBV11-2	TRBJ2-1	TRBD1	NA	TGTGCCAGCATGGGACAGGGGGCGCATAGTACGTACAATGAGCAGTTCTTC	CASMGQGAHSTYNEQFF
TRBV18	TRBJ2-2	NA	NA	TGTGCCAGCTCACCACCGGGGAGCACCGGGGAGCTGTTTTTT	CASSPPGSTGELFF
TRBV7-9	TRBJ2-2	NA	NA	TGTGCCAGCAGCTCCGCAGTTGAAACCGGGGAGCTGTTTTTT	CASSSAVETGELFF
TRBV7-3	TRBJ2-7	NA	NA	TGTGCCAGCAGCCCGACCCGCGGGAACTACGAGCAGTACTTC	CASSPTRGNYEQYF
TRBV19	TRBJ2-3	TRBD2	NA	TGTGCCAGTAGTACTAGCGGGGGCCGCACAGATACGCAGTATTTT	CASSTSGGRTDTQYF
TRBV6-5	TRBJ2-7	NA	NA	TGTGCCAGCAGTCCCAGTCATTACGAGCAGTACTTC	CASSPSHYEQYF
TRBV6-5	TRBJ1-2	NA	NA	TGTGCCAGCAGGGTAGGGGCCGCCGAGTGGGGCTACACCTTC	CASRVGAAEWGYTF
TRBV5-1	TRBJ2-5	NA	NA	TGCGCCAGCAGCCTGCCTCGGCTCGGTAGGGGAGAGACCCAGTACTTC	CASSLPRLGRGETQYF
TRBV12-5	TRBJ2-7	NA	NA	TGTGCTAGTGGTTTGGCACAGGAAAACGCCTACGAGCAGTACTTC	CASGLAQENAYEQYF
TRBV6-4	TRBJ2-3	TRBD1	NA	TGTGCCAGCAGTGGGGACAGGGGAGATACGCAGTATTTT	CASSGDRGDTQYF
TRBV7-2	TRBJ2-1	TRBD2	once	TGTGCCAGCAGCCCAGGGACTAGCGGGGAGCAGTTCTTC	CASSPGTSGEQFF
TRBV24-1	TRBJ1-1	TRBD1	once	TGTGCCACCAGTGACTCCGGGACAGGACTAACTGAAGCTTTCTTT	CATSDSGTGLTEAFF
TRBV6-9	TRBJ2-7	NA	NA	TGTGCCAGCAGTCCCCCAGACCCGCGGGGCTACGAGCAGTACTTC	CASSPPDPRGYEQYF
TRBV6-5	TRBJ1-2	NA	NA	TGTGCCAGCAGAATCTTAGGGGCCTATGGCTACACCTTC	CASRILGAYGYTF
TRBV18	TRBJ1-5	NA	NA	TGTGCCAGCTCATTTAACTCACGGGGAAATCAGCCCCAGCATTTT	CASSFNSRGNQPQHF
TRBV7-2	TRBJ1-3	NA	NA	TGTGCCAGCAGCCCCGGGAGGGTGGGAAACACCATATATTTT	CASSPGRVGNTIYF
TRBV29-1	TRBJ2-1	NA	NA	TGCAGCGTTGAAGATCCGCCACGGGGTTTCCGCTACAATGAGCAGTTCTTC	CSVEDPPRGFRYNEQFF
TRBV10-2	TRBJ1-2	TRBD1	NA	TGCGCCAGCAGTGGACGGACAGGGTTCGGCTACACCTTC	CASSGRTGFGYTF
TRBV28	TRBJ2-7	TRBD1	NA	TGTGCCAGCAGCTCCCGGCAGACAGGGGTCCACTACGAGCAGTACTTC	CASSSRQTGVHYEQYF
TRBV19	TRBJ2-3	TRBD1	NA	TGTGCCAGTAGCCCACAGGGGACAGATACGCAGTATTTT	CASSPQGTDTQYF
TRBV11-2	TRBJ2-3	TRBD2	NA	TGTGCCAGCAGCCCAATTCGGGGAGGGTTAGATACGCAGTATTTT	CASSPIRGGLDTQYF
TRBV4-1	TRBJ2-2	TRBD1	NA	TGCGCCAGCAGCCACTATCTTAAGGGGGCCCCTGAGCTGTTTTTT	CASSHYLKGAPELFF
TRBV7-2	TRBJ1-1	NA	NA	TGTGCCAGCAGCCCGGCGGGGAGAACTACTGAAGCTTTCTTT	CASSPAGRTTEAFF
TRBV3-1/TRBV3-2	TRBJ1-2	NA	NA	TGTGCCAGCAGCGCACAGGGAGAACTGGGTGGCTACACCTTC	CASSAQGELGGYTF
TRBV5-1	TRBJ1-6	TRBD1	NA	TGCGCCAGCAGCTTGACCCATAGGGACAGTTTAGTGTCACCCCTCCACTTT	CASSLTHRDSLVSPLHF
TRBV6-2/TRBV6-3	TRBJ2-5	NA	NA	TGTGCCAGCAGTTACCGTCCTGTCGGAGCAGGGGGGCAAGAGACCCAGTACTTC	CASSYRPVGAGGQETQYF
TRBV11-2	TRBJ2-5	NA	NA	TGTGCCAGCAGGTTAGCGTTAGGGGACCAAGAGACCCAGTACTTC	CASRLALGDQETQYF
TRBV18	TRBJ1-1	TRBD1	NA	TGTGCCAGCTCACCACCACAGGGGCGAGCTTTCTTT	CASSPPQGRAFF
TRBV5-4	TRBJ2-3	NA	NA	TGTGCCAGCAGCGGACCCCGAGGGAGCGCTGATACGCAGTATTTT	CASSGPRGSADTQYF
TRBV9	TRBJ1-5	NA	once	TGTGCCAGATTGCAAAGTGAGGAAAGACAGGCCAACCAACTTCAGCATTTT	CARLQSEERQANQLQHF
TRBV6-5	TRBJ2-5	TRBD2	NA	TGTGCCAGCAGTTTTCCGGGACTAGCCGCGGAGACCCAGTACTTC	CASSFPGLAAETQYF
TRBV9	TRBJ2-5	TRBD1	NA	TGTGCCAGCAGCCAGGGACAGAAAGAGACCCAGTACTTC	CASSQGQKETQYF
TRBV7-9	TRBJ1-4	NA	NA	TGTGCCAGCAGCTCGACAGTGGATGATGAAAAACTGTTTTTT	CASSSTVDDEKLFF
TRBV9	TRBJ2-7	NA	few	TGTGCCAGCAGCGTAGTGGACAGCCCTCCCTACTTC	CASSVVDSPPYF
TRBV5-1	TRBJ1-1	NA	NA	TGCGCCAGCAGCTCGGGCCAGGGAGGGTGGACTGAAGCTTTCTTT	CASSSGQGGWTEAFF
TRBV27	TRBJ1-2	TRBD1	few	TGTGCCAGCAGTCCCAGTTCTTGGGGACAGGGCCTCTATGGCTACACCTTC	CASSPSSWGQGLYGYTF
TRBV10-3	TRBJ2-1	TRBD2	NA	TGTGCCATCAGTGAGTTGGGGGGGGGATACAATGAGCAGTTCTTC	CAISELGGGYNEQFF
TRBV9	TRBJ1-2	NA	NA	TGTGCCAGCAGCGTAGGAACAGTTGGGTACGGTGGCTACACCTTC	CASSVGTVGYGGYTF
TRBV27	TRBJ1-5	NA	NA	TGTGCCAGCAGTTTAATCGGGAAATATGTCGGTAGTAAGGATCAGCCCCAGCATTTT	CASSLIGKYVGSKDQPQHF
TRBV27	TRBJ2-5	TRBD2	NA	TGTGCCAGCAGAAGTGGACTAGCGGGGGGCCAGGAGACCCAGTACTTC	CASRSGLAGGQETQYF
TRBV11-2	TRBJ1-3	TRBD1	NA	TGTGCCAGCAGCTATACAGGGGGCACAGGAAACACCATATATTTT	CASSYTGGTGNTIYF
TRBV6-5	TRBJ1-2	NA	few	TGTGCCAGCAGCCCCCGAGGACAGAGCTATGGCTACACCTTC	CASSPRGQSYGYTF
TRBV6-6	TRBJ1-2	NA	NA	TGTGCCAGCAGTTACTCGATGGAAGGGAGTGGCTACACCTTC	CASSYSMEGSGYTF
TRBV10-3	TRBJ1-1	NA	NA	TGTGCCATTTCCCGGGAGGCGAACACTGAAGCTTTCTTT	CAISREANTEAFF
TRBV7-9	TRBJ2-2	NA	NA	TGTGCCAGCAGCCCCAGGCCTAACACCGGGGAGCTGTTTTTT	CASSPRPNTGELFF